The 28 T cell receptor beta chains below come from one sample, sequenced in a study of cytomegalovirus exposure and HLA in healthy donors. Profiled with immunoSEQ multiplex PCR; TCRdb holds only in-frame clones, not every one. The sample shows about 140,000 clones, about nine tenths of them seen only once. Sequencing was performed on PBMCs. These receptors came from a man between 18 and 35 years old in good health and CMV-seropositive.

As DNA, the CDR3 is TGTGCCAGCCGGACAGACGCGATGCAAGAGACCCAGTACTTC. Translating it yields CASRTDAMQETQYF. This rearrangement joins TRBV2 to TRBJ2-5; weak D call: TRBD1 (6 bases). In germline, CDR1 is SNHLY, CDR2 FYNNEI. Trimming left V 8 bases short and J 2 bases short, with 15 bases between. The CDR3 has 14 amino acids.

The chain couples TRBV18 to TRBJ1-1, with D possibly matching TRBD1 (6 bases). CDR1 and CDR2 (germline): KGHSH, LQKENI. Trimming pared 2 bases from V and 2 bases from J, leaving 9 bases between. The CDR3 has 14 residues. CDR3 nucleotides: TGTGCCAGCTCACCAGGACAGTTTAACACTGAAGCTTTCTTT. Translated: CASSPGQFNTEAFF.

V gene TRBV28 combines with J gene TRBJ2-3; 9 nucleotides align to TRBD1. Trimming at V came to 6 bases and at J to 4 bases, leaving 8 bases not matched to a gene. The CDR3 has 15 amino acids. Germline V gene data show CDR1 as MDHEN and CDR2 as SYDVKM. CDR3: CASRSAGTGSDTQYF. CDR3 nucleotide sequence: TGTGCCAGCAGGTCCGCCGGGACAGGGTCAGATACGCAGTATTTT.

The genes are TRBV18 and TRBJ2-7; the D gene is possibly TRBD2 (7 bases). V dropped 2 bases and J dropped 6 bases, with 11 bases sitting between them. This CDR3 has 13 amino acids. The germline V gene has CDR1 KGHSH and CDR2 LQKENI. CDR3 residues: CASSPGAGAEQYF. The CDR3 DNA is TGTGCCAGCTCACCAGGGGCGGGGGCCGAGCAGTACTTC.

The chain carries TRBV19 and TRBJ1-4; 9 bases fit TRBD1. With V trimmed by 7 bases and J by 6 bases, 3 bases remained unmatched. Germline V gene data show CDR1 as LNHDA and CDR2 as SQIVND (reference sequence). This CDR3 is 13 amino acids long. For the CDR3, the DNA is TGTGCCAGTAAGGGACAGGGTTATGAAAAACTGTTTTTT. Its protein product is CASKGQGYEKLFF.

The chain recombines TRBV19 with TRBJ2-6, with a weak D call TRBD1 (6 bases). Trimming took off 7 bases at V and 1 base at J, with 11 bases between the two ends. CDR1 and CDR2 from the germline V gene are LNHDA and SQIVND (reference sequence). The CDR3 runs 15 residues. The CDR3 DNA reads TGTGCCAGTACCCGACAGGCTTCTGGGGCCAACGTCCTGACTTTC. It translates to CASTRQASGANVLTF.

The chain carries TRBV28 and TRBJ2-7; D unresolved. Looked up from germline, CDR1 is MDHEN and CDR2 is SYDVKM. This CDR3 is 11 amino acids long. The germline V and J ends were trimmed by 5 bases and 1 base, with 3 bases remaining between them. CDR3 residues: CASSTSYEQYF. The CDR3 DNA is TGTGCCAGCAGTACTTCCTACGAGCAGTACTTC.

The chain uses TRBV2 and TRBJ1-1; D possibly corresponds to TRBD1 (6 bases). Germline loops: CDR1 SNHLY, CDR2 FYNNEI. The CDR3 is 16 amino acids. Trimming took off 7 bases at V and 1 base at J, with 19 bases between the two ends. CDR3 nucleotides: TGTGCCAGCACCCCTAGGGGGGGGATTTCGAACACTGAAGCTTTCTTT. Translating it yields CASTPRGGISNTEAFF.

CDR3 region: CASSAGTVLSSSYEQYF. The CDR3 DNA follows: TGTGCCAGCAGTGCCGGGACAGTTCTTTCTAGCTCCTACGAGCAGTACTTC. This chain joins TRBV25-1 and TRBJ2-7; 7 bases align to TRBD1. Germline values: CDR1 MGHDK, CDR2 SYGVNS. CDR3 length equals 17 residues. The V segment lost 4 bases and the J segment 0 bases; nucleotides outside the gene matches: 12.

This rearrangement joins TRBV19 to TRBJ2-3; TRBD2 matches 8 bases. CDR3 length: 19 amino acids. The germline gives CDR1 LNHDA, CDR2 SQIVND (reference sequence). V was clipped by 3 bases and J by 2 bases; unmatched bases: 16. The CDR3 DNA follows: TGTGCCAGTAGTATTGGGTATAGGAGCGGGAGAGTCGTCACAGATACGCAGTATTTT. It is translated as CASSIGYRSGRVVTDTQYF.

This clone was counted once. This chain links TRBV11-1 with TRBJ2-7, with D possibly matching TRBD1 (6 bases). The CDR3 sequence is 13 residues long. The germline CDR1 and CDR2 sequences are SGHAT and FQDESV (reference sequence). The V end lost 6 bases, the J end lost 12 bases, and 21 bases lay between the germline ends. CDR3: CASSPTTPGHPYF. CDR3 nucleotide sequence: TGTGCCAGCAGTCCCACAACCCCGGGACACCCGTACTTC.

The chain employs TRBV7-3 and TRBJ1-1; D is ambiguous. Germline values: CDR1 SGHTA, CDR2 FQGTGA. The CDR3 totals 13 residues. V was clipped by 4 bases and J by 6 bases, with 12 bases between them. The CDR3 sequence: CASSSRPGSEAFF. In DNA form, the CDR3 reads TGTGCCAGCAGCTCCCGTCCCGGGTCTGAAGCTTTCTTT.

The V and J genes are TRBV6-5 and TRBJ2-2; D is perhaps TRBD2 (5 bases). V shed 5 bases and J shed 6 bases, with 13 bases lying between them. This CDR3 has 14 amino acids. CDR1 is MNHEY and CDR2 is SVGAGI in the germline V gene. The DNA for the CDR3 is TGTGCCAGCAGTCTCTCGTTGCGGGCCGGGGAGCTGTTTTTT. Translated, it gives CASSLSLRAGELFF.

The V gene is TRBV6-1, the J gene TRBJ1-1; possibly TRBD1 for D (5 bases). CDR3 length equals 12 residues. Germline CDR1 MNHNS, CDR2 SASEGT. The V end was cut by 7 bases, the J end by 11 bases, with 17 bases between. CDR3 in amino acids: CASNQRGGQAFF. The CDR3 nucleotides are TGTGCCAGCAATCAACGGGGGGGTCAGGCTTTCTTT.

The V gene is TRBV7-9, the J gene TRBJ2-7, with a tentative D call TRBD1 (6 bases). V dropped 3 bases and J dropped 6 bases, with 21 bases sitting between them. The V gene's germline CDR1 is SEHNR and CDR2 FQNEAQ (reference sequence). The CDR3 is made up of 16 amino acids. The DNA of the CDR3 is TGTGCCAGCAGCTTTTCAACCAGCACAGGGAACGGCGAGCAGTACTTC. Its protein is CASSFSTSTGNGEQYF.

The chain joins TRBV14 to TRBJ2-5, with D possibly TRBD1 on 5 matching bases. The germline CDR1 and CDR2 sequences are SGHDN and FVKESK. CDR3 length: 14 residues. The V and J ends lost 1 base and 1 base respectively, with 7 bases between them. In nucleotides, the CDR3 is TGTGCCAGCAGCCAAGGGACAATCCAAGAGACCCAGTACTTC. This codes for CASSQGTIQETQYF.

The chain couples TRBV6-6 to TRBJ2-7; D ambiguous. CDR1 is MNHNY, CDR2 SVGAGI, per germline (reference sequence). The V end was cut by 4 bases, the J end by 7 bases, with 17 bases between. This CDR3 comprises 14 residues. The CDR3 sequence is CASSLESLRIEQYF. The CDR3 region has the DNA TGTGCCAGCAGTTTGGAGAGCCTACGTATAGAGCAGTACTTC.

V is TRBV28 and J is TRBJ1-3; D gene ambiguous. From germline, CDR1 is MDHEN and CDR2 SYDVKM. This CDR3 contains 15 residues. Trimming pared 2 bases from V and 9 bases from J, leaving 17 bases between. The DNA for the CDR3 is TGTGCCAGCAGTTTACCCCGCGGGGATTTGGCCACCATATATTTT. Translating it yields CASSLPRGDLATIYF.

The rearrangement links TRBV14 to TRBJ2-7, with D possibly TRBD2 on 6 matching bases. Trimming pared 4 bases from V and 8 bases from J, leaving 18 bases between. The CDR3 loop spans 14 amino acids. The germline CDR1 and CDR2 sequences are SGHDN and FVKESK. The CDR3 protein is CASSLSGELRKQYF. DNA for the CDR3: TGTGCCAGCAGCCTCTCGGGGGAATTACGGAAGCAGTACTTC.

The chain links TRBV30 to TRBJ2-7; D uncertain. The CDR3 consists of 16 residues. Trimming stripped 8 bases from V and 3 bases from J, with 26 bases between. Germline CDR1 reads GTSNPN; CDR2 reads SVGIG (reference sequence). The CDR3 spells CAPELDRGVYFYEQYF. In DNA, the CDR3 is TGTGCCCCGGAGTTAGATCGTGGAGTTTATTTCTACGAGCAGTACTTC.

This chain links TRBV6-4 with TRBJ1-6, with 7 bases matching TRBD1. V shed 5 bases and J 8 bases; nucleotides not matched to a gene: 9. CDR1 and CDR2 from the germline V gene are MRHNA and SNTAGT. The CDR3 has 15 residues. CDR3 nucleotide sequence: TGTGCCAGCAGTCCGGACAGGATGGGGTATTCACCCCTCCACTTT. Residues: CASSPDRMGYSPLHF.

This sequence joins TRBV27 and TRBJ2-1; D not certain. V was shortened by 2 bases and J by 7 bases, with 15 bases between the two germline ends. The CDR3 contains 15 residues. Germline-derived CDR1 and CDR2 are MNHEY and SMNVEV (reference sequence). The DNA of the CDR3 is TGTGCCAGCAGTTTAATCCCCCCAACTCGGAATGAGCAGTTCTTC. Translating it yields CASSLIPPTRNEQFF.

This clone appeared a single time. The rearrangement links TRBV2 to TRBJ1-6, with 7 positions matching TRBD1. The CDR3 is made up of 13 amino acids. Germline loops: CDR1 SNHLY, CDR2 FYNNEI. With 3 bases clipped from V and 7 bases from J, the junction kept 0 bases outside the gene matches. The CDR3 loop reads CASSEGQNSPLHF. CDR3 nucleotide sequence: TGTGCCAGCAGTGAGGGACAGAATTCACCCCTCCACTTT.

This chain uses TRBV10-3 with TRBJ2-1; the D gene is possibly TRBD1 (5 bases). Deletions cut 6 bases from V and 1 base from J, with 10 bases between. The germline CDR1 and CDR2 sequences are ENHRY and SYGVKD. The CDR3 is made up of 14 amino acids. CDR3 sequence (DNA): TGTGCCATCAGACAGGAAGGGTCCTACAATGAGCAGTTCTTC. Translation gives CAIRQEGSYNEQFF.

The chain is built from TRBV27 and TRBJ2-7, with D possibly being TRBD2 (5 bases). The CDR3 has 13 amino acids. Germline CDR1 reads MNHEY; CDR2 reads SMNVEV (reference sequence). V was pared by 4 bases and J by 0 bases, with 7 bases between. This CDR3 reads CASSSGSSYEQYF. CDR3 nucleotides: TGTGCCAGCAGTTCGGGAAGCTCCTACGAGCAGTACTTC.

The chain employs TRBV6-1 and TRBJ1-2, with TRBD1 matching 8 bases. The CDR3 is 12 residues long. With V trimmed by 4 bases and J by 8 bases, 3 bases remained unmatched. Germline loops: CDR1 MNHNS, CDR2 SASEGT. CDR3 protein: CASSAPGGGYTF. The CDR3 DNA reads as TGTGCCAGCAGTGCCCCAGGGGGCGGCTACACCTTC.

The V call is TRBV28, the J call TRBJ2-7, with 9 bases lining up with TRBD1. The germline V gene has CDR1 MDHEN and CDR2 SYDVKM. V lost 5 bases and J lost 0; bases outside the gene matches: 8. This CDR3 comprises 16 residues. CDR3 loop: CASSTPPGQGSYEQYF. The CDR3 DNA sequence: TGTGCCAGCAGTACCCCTCCGGGACAGGGCTCCTACGAGCAGTACTTC.

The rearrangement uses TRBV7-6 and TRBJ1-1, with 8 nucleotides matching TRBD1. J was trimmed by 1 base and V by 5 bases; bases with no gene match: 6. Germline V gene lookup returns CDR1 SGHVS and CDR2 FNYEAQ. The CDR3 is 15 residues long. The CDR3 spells CASSHGQGSNTEAFF. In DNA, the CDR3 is TGTGCCAGCAGCCACGGACAGGGTTCGAACACTGAAGCTTTCTTT.